This TCR beta chain is drawn from a study of cytomegalovirus exposure and HLA in healthy donors. Primers for the PCR totalled 60 Vbeta and 13 Jbeta. Sequenced by immunoSEQ multiplex PCR; TCRdb stores in-frame clones only, minus some. The sample consists of 100,000 to 150,000 clones, 82% of them appearing once. A word on this clone: What it binds is unknown.

This CDR3 comprises 12 residues. Germline assignment: CDR1 SEHNR and CDR2 FQNEAQ (reference sequence). The V and J ends lost 1 base and 4 bases respectively, with 4 bases between them. General study findings and limits: When a later analysis compared HLA-associated TCR beta chains with equally common others, the HLA-associated chains turned out to be more clonally expanded and to have lower generation probabilities. A missense variant in DCLRE1C was later tied to TCR beta V- and J-gene trimming. According to a later analysis, most TCR beta chains associated with CMV appeared HLA-restricted.

The sample comprised PBMCs. The clonotype originates from a male donor in good health and CMV-seropositive. The chain combines TRBV7-9 with TRBJ2-5, with D uncertain. For the CDR3, the DNA is TGTGCCAGCAGCTTAGTCGGAGAGACCCAGTACTTC. Amino acid sequence: CASSLVGETQYF.